A selection of T cell receptor beta chains follows, all from one sample in a study of T-cell memory formation after mild COVID-19. TCRdb reanalysed the 5' RACE reads using MiXCR and keeps one entry per CDR3 protein. Of 200,000 to 300,000 distinct CDR3 sequences listed, more than 8% are singletons. Sequenced: PBMCs or a T cell subset sorted from them (not recorded which). All receptors come from a man aged 18-30 years who had mild COVID-19 (a few samples of this study predate the infection). Cell type and time point are not known. Each CDR3 is given with its conserved first and last residue. A D gene is named only where the DNA matches it firmly. The size entry is marked missing in some rows and otherwise reads once, few, many or a size class.

TRBJ2-3 few - TRBV4-2 TGTGCCAGCAGCCAAGTCGGCGGGGCTCCAGATACGCAGTATTTT CASSQVGGAPDTQYF
TRBJ1-5 many - TRBV7-8 TGTGCCAGCAGCTTGGGGTTTAGACAGCCCCAGCATTTT CASSLGFRQPQHF
TRBJ1-1 - - TRBV20-1 TGCAGTGCTATGACAGTCAACACTGAAGCTTTCTTT CSAMTVNTEAFF
TRBJ2-5 - - TRBV20-1 TGCAGTGCGGGGACCCGGGAGACCCAGTACTTC CSAGTRETQYF
TRBJ2-5 - TRBD1 TRBV5-4 TGTGCCAGCAGCTTGAACCGGGACAGGGTGTTCTTC CASSLNRDRVFF
TRBJ1-6 few TRBD1 TRBV4-3 TGCGCCAGCTCACGGGACAGGGGTTCTCTATCACCCCTCCACTTT CASSRDRGSLSPLHF
TRBJ2-3 few - TRBV20-1 TGCAGTGCTCGGACCCCCTGGGATACGCAGTATTTT CSARTPWDTQYF
TRBJ2-5 - - TRBV4-3 TGCGCCAGCAGCCAAGACGGACAAGAGACCCAGTACTTC CASSQDGQETQYF
TRBJ2-1 few TRBD1 TRBV7-2 TGTGCCAGCAGCCAGACAGGGATTGAGCAGTTCTTC CASSQTGIEQFF
TRBJ2-2 few TRBD2 TRBV5-5 TGTGCCAGCAGCCCTGGCCTACTAGCGGGGGGAAACACCGGGGAGCTGTTTTTT CASSPGLLAGGNTGELFF
TRBJ1-1 few - TRBV5-1 TGCGCCAGCAGCTCGGACCCGGGGAAGGGGACTGAAGCTTTCTTT CASSSDPGKGTEAFF
TRBJ1-5 - - TRBV18 TGTGCCAGCTCACGAGGCAGGGGTGAACAGCCCCAGCATTTT CASSRGRGEQPQHF
TRBJ2-1 few TRBD2 TRBV5-6 TGTGCCAGCAGCTTACTAGCGGACTCCTACAATGAGCAGTTCTTC CASSLLADSYNEQFF
TRBJ1-2 - - TRBV7-2 TGTGCCAGCACCGACGACGGCGACTATGGCTACACCTTC CASTDDGDYGYTF
TRBJ1-1 few - TRBV7-9 TGTGCCAGCAGCCGCGAGAGGGGGATGGGGAACACTGAAGCTTTCTTT CASSRERGMGNTEAFF
TRBJ2-2 few - TRBV6-1 TGTGCCAGCAGTGAAGGTCCAGGGGTTAGCACCGGGGAGCTGTTTTTT CASSEGPGVSTGELFF
TRBJ1-2 - - TRBV5-6 TGTGCCAGCAGCTTGGTAACAGCTAACTATGGCTACACCTTC CASSLVTANYGYTF
TRBJ1-2 few - TRBV7-9 TGTGCCAGCAGCTTCAGCCAAGGGGATGGCTACACCTTC CASSFSQGDGYTF
TRBJ2-5 - - TRBV20-1 TGCAGTGCTAGTCCCCCCCGTATTGTAGCCCAGTACTTC CSASPPRIVAQYF
TRBJ1-6 - - TRBV7-9 TGTGCCAGCAGCTGGTGGCAGAATTCACCCCTCCACTTT CASSWWQNSPLHF
TRBJ2-3 - TRBD2 TRBV20-1 TGCAGTGCTACGGGGCGGGGGGCGAGCACAGATACGCAGTATTTT CSATGRGASTDTQYF
TRBJ2-3 - - TRBV9 TGTGCCAGCAGCGTAGGAGGCGGCGGCACAGATACGCAGTATTTT CASSVGGGGTDTQYF
TRBJ2-3 few - TRBV15 TGTGCCACCAGCCACACAGGTTGGACAGATACGCAGTATTTT CATSHTGWTDTQYF
TRBJ2-5 - - TRBV12-3/TRBV12-4 TGTGCCAGCAGCCCGGGACACCCTGGGACCCAGTACTTC CASSPGHPGTQYF
TRBJ2-1 few TRBD2 TRBV15 TGTGCCACCAGCGCCGGACTAGCGGGGAGGGATGAGCAGTTCTTC CATSAGLAGRDEQFF
TRBJ2-2 many TRBD1 TRBV12-3/TRBV12-4 TGTGCCAGCAGTCCGGGACAGGTTTACACCGGGGAGCTGTTTTTT CASSPGQVYTGELFF
TRBJ2-2 - - TRBV12-5 TGTGCTAGTGGCCCCACGGAGGGCAACACCGGGGAGCTGTTTTTT CASGPTEGNTGELFF
TRBJ2-1 - TRBD1 TRBV7-9 TGTGCCAGCAGCTTAGGGCGTGGGACAGGGAAATCCAATGAGCAGTTCTTC CASSLGRGTGKSNEQFF
TRBJ2-3 - - TRBV5-6 TGTGCCAGCACCGGGGCAGCTAGCACAGATACGCAGTATTTT CASTGAASTDTQYF
TRBJ2-2 few - TRBV12-3/TRBV12-4 TGTGCCAGCAAAAGCTCCGGGGAGCTGTTTTTT CASKSSGELFF
TRBJ1-1 - - TRBV20-1 TGCAGTGCTAGAGAAGGCAGGGTGAACACTGAAGCTTTCTTT CSAREGRVNTEAFF
TRBJ2-5 few - TRBV30 TGTGCCTGGAGTGCAGGGGAGACCCAGTACTTC CAWSAGETQYF
TRBJ1-1 - - TRBV7-3 TGTGCCAGCAGCTTGAGCGGGGAAACTGAAGCTTTCTTT CASSLSGETEAFF
TRBJ2-3 - - TRBV12-3/TRBV12-4 TGTGCCAGCGCAGGGAGCGCCGGCACAGATACGCAGTATTTT CASAGSAGTDTQYF
TRBJ2-5 many - TRBV6-1 TGTGCCAGCAGTGAATTGGGGGGCGAGACCCAGTACTTC CASSELGGETQYF
TRBJ1-4 many - TRBV14 TGTGCCAGCAGCCTCGGGGCTAATGAAAAACTGTTTTTT CASSLGANEKLFF
TRBJ2-2 few - TRBV3-1 TGTGCCAGCAGCCAAGGAACATGGCGGGAGAACACCGGGGAGCTGTTTTTT CASSQGTWRENTGELFF
TRBJ1-2 few TRBD1 TRBV5-1 TGCGCCAGCAGCAGTGACAGGGGAGGCTACACCTTC CASSSDRGGYTF
TRBJ2-2 - - TRBV4-3 TGCGCCAGCAGCCGCGGTGCGGATAGGGAGCTGTTTTTT CASSRGADRELFF
TRBJ1-2 - - TRBV7-2 TGTGCCAGCAGCAAATGGACTTATGGCTACACCTTC CASSKWTYGYTF
TRBJ1-4 few TRBD1 TRBV7-2 TGTGCCAGCAGCGGACAGGGCCTCCTACGTGAAAAACTGTTTTTT CASSGQGLLREKLFF
TRBJ2-3 - - TRBV7-2 TGTGCCAGCAGCTCCCCCGCGGCGGCAGATACGCAGTATTTT CASSSPAAADTQYF
TRBJ2-2 few TRBD1 TRBV7-3 TGTGCCAGCAGTCCCCAAGGGACAGCGAACACCGGGGAGCTGTTTTTT CASSPQGTANTGELFF
TRBJ2-5 - - TRBV29-1 TGCAGCGTTGAAGCCCAGAGCCAAGAGACCCAGTACTTC CSVEAQSQETQYF
TRBJ1-4 - - TRBV20-1 TGCAGTGCTAGAGATCCGGGCGGACGAAATGAAAAACTGTTTTTT CSARDPGGRNEKLFF
TRBJ2-7 once - TRBV9 TGTGCCAGCAGCCCCCGACGCGAGCACCTCTACGAGCAGTACTTC CASSPRREHLYEQYF
TRBJ2-3 few - TRBV2 TGTGCCAGCAGGGGGGGGCCAGATACGCAGTATTTT CASRGGPDTQYF
TRBJ2-5 few - TRBV20-1 TGCAGTGCTAGAGAGTTAGCGCTAGGACAAGAGACCCAGTACTTC CSARELALGQETQYF
TRBJ2-1 few - TRBV4-3 TGCGCCAGCAGCCAAGATCGGGGGAAGGGCTACAATGAGCAGTTCTTC CASSQDRGKGYNEQFF
TRBJ1-1 - - TRBV7-9 TGTGCCAGCGGCCCCTCAGAGGTGGGATTCTTT CASGPSEVGFF
TRBJ2-1 few - TRBV19 TGTGCCAGTAGTATCCCCCCCGGGGGGCAGGAGCAGTTCTTC CASSIPPGGQEQFF
TRBJ1-1 many - TRBV4-2 TGTGCCAGCAGCCAAGATCAATCGAACACTGAAGCTTTCTTT CASSQDQSNTEAFF
TRBJ2-7 - - TRBV19 TGTGCCACCGCCGACAGATTCTCCTACGAGCAGTACTTC CATADRFSYEQYF
TRBJ2-7 - - TRBV6-5 TGTGCCAGCAGTCCTAATGGCGGGGTCTACGAGCAGTACTTC CASSPNGGVYEQYF
TRBJ2-3 few - TRBV12-3/TRBV12-4 TGTGCCAGCAGTTTCTGGAGCACAGATACGCAGTATTTT CASSFWSTDTQYF